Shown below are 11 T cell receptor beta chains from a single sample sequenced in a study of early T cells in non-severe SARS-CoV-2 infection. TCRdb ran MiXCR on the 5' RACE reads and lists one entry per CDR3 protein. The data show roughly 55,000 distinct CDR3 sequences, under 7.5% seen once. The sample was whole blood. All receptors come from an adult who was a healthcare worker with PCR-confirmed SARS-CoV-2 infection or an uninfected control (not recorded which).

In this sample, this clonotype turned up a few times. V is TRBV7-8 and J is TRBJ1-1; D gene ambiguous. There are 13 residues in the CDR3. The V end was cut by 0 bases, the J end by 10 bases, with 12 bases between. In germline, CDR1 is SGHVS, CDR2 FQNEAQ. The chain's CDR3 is CASSLAVPIGAFF. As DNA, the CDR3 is TGTGCCAGCAGCTTAGCGGTCCCTATTGGAGCTTTCTTT.

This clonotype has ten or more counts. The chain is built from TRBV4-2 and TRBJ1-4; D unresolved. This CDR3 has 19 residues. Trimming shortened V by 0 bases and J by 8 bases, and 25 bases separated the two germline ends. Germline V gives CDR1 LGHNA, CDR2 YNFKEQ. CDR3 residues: CASSQDHGAISLKGEKLFF. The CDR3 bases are TGTGCCAGCAGCCAAGATCACGGAGCCATCTCGCTCAAGGGAGAAAAACTGTTTTTT.

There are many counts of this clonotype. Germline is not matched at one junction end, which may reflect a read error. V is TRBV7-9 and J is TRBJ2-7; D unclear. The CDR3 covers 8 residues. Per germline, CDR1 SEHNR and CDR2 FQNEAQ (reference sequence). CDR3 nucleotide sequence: TGTGCCAGCAGCACCACCCAATTC. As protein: CASSTTQF.

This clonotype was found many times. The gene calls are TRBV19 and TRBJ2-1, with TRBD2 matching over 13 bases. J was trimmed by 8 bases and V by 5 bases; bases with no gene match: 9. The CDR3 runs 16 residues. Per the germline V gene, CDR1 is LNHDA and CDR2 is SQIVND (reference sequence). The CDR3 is CASSDRLAGGVDEQFF. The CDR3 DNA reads TGTGCCAGTAGTGATCGACTAGCGGGGGGTGTGGATGAGCAGTTCTTC.

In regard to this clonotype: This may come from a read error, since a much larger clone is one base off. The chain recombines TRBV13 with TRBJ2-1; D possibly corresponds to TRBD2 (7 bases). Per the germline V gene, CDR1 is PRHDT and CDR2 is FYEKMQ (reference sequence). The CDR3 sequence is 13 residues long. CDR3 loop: CASSLSGGPEQLF. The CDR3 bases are TGTGCCAGCAGCTTATCGGGGGGCCCTGAGCAGCTCTTC.

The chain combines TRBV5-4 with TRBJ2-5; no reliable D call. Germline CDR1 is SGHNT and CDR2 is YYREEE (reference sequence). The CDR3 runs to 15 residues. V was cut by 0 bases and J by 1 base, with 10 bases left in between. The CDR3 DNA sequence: TGTGCCAGCAGCTTGGGGGTGGATATCCAAGAGACCCAGTACTTC. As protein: CASSLGVDIQETQYF.

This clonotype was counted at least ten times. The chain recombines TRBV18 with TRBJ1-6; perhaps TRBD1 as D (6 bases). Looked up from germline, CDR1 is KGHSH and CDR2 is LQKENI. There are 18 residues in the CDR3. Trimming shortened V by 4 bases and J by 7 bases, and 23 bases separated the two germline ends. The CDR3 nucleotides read TGTGCCAGCTCACTTGAAATGGTCACAGGGAAAGGAAATTCACCCCTCCACTTT. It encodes CASSLEMVTGKGNSPLHF.

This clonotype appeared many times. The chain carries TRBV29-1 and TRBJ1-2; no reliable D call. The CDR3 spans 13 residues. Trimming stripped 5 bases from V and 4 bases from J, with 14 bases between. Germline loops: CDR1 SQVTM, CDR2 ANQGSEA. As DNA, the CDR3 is TGCAGCGTTCCTTTACAAGGCAGCTATGGCTACACCTTC. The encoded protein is CSVPLQGSYGYTF.

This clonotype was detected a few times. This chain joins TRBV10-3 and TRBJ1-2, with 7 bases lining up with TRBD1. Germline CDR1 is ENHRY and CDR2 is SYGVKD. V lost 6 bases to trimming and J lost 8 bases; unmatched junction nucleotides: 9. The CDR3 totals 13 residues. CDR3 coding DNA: TGTGCCATCAGAACAACAGGGGAAGTCGGCTACACCTTC. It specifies CAIRTTGEVGYTF.

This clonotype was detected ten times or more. The chain's CDR3 is CASSQRGLVIEQFF. For the CDR3, the DNA is TGCGCCAGCAGCCAAAGGGGCCTAGTGATTGAGCAGTTCTTC. J is TRBJ2-1 and V is TRBV4-1; weak D call: TRBD1 (5 bases). Germline CDR1 and CDR2: MGHRA and YSYEKL. The V and J ends lost 2 bases and 9 bases respectively, with 14 bases between them. This CDR3 has 14 amino acids.

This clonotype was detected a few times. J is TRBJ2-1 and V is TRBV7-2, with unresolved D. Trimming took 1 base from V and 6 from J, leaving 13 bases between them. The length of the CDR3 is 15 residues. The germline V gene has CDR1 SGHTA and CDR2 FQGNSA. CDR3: CASSLDYGVLNEQFF. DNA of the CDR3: TGTGCCAGCAGCTTAGACTATGGGGTACTCAATGAGCAGTTCTTC.